The 28 T cell receptor beta chains below all came from one sample that was sequenced in a study of cytomegalovirus exposure and HLA in healthy donors. Profiled with immunoSEQ multiplex PCR; TCRdb holds only in-frame clones, not every one. The table lists 120,000 to 150,000 clones, less than 90% of them singletons. Sequencing used PBMCs. The source is a woman in her late teens or twenties in good health and CMV-seropositive.

The V gene is TRBV25-1, the J gene TRBJ2-7; 12 nucleotides align to TRBD2. Germline-derived CDR1 and CDR2 are MGHDK and SYGVNS. Germline trimming cut 4 bases from V and 5 bases from J; bases unmatched to any gene: 6. This CDR3 is built from 15 residues. Here the CDR3 DNA reads TGTGCCAGCAGTGCCGCTAGCGGGAGGGCCAACGAGCAGTACTTC. Protein: CASSAASGRANEQYF.

The V call is TRBV5-1, the J call TRBJ2-7; 7 positions match TRBD2. The V gene's germline CDR1 is SGHRS and CDR2 YFSETQ. There are 15 residues in the CDR3. Trimming at V came to 1 base and at J to 2 bases, leaving 6 bases not matched to a gene. The DNA for the CDR3 is TGCGCCAGCAGCTTGATTCGGGGGGTTCCCTACGAGCAGTACTTC. Translation: CASSLIRGVPYEQYF.

The chain carries TRBV13 and TRBJ2-2; 13 bases are shared with TRBD2. The V segment lost 5 bases and the J segment 7 bases; nucleotides outside the gene matches: 13. CDR1 PRHDT and CDR2 FYEKMQ come from the germline V gene (reference sequence). This CDR3 region has 18 residues. Written as DNA, the CDR3 is TGTGCCAGCAGCACCCGGAATTGGCGGACTAGCGGGAGCGGGGAGCTGTTTTTT. This gives the protein CASSTRNWRTSGSGELFF.

The genes are TRBV6-5 and TRBJ2-1; 11 nucleotides line up with TRBD2. The germline V gene has CDR1 MNHEY and CDR2 SVGAGI. The CDR3 length is 16 residues. V lost 1 base, J lost 9 bases, and 8 bases stayed unmatched. The DNA of the CDR3 is TGTGCCAGCAGTTACTTAATAGCGGGAGGGCCCTTTGAGCAGTTCTTC. Protein sequence: CASSYLIAGGPFEQFF.

This chain links TRBV7-3 with TRBJ2-3; D may be TRBD2 (6 bases). Germline values: CDR1 SGHTA, CDR2 FQGTGA. V gave up 2 bases and J gave up 8 bases, with 14 bases separating them. CDR3 length equals 14 residues. In nucleotides, the CDR3 is TGTGCCAGCAGCTTAGAACTAGCTGAGCGTACGCAGTATTTT. Amino acids: CASSLELAERTQYF. Full variable domain (outside the CDR3, taken from reference TRBV7-3 and TRBJ2-3): GAGVSQTPSNKVTEKGKYVELRCDPISGHTALYWYRQSLGQGPEFLIYFQGTGAADDSGLPNDRFFAVRPEGSVSTLKIQRTERGDSAVYLCASSLELAERTQYFGPGTRLTVL.

The chain links TRBV6-5 to TRBJ1-2, with no clear D. CDR1 is MNHEY, CDR2 SVGAGI, per germline. V was pared by 6 bases and J by 4 bases, with 12 bases between. The CDR3 is 13 residues long. The CDR3 DNA is TGTGCCAGCAGCCCCCGGGAGATCTATGGCTACACCTTC. This gives the protein CASSPREIYGYTF.

The V gene is TRBV19, the J gene TRBJ2-1, with TRBD2 matching 14 bases. The V gene end was trimmed by 3 bases and the J gene end by 8 bases; junction bases not matched to a gene: 3. This CDR3 comprises 15 residues. Germline loops: CDR1 LNHDA, CDR2 SQIVND (reference sequence). CDR3 coding DNA: TGTGCCAGTAGTATTCGACTAGCGGGAGGGGATGAGCAGTTCTTC. Encoded protein: CASSIRLAGGDEQFF.

The chain is built from TRBV6-5 and TRBJ1-4, with D perhaps matching TRBD1 (5 bases). The germline CDR1 and CDR2 sequences are MNHEY and SVGAGI. The CDR3 consists of 15 residues. V was trimmed by 2 bases and J by 3 bases, leaving 10 bases between them. DNA for the CDR3: TGTGCCAGCAGTTACGTCGGGGGATCTAATGAAAAACTGTTTTTT. Translated: CASSYVGGSNEKLFF.

This chain joins TRBV7-2 and TRBJ2-2; 7 bases line up with TRBD2. Germline V gene sequence: CDR1 SGHTA, CDR2 FQGNSA. Germline trimming cut 5 bases from V and 3 bases from J; bases unmatched to any gene: 15. The length of the CDR3 is 18 residues. Here the CDR3 reads CASSLGRAGLPHTGELFF. The CDR3 nucleotides are TGTGCCAGCAGCCTGGGCCGAGCGGGACTACCTCACACCGGGGAGCTGTTTTTT.

The V call is TRBV2, the J call TRBJ2-1, with 8 bases fitting TRBD1. Germline V lookup: CDR1 SNHLY, CDR2 FYNNEI. Losses at the gene ends were 10 bases for V and 8 bases for J; bases not matched to a gene: 13. This CDR3 has 14 amino acids. The CDR3 DNA reads TGTGCCACTACGACCGGAGACAGGGGACATGAGCAGTTCTTC. Translation gives CATTTGDRGHEQFF.

The chain couples TRBV5-1 to TRBJ2-7; 10 nucleotides line up with TRBD1. J gave up 3 bases and V 4 bases, and 19 bases lay outside the gene matches. CDR3 length equals 19 residues. The germline gives CDR1 SGHRS, CDR2 YFSETQ. CDR3: CASSQGRTGGSPSYYEQYF. The CDR3 bases are TGCGCCAGCAGCCAAGGGCGGACAGGGGGGTCTCCAAGTTACTACGAGCAGTACTTC.

J is TRBJ1-1 and V is TRBV6-1; D possibly corresponds to TRBD1 (6 bases). This CDR3 has 15 amino acids. V was pared by 5 bases and J by 0 bases, with 13 bases between. Per the germline V gene, CDR1 is MNHNS and CDR2 is SASEGT. The CDR3 sequence: CASSHRTDLNTEAFF. Written as DNA, the CDR3 is TGTGCCAGCAGTCACCGGACAGACCTGAACACTGAAGCTTTCTTT.

The rearrangement joins TRBV10-3 to TRBJ1-5; no firm D call. V was shortened by 0 bases and J by 7 bases, with 7 bases between the two germline ends. Germline V gene sequence: CDR1 ENHRY, CDR2 SYGVKD. The CDR3 totals 13 residues. The CDR3 protein is CAISESRQQPQHF. The CDR3 coding sequence is TGTGCCATCAGTGAGTCGAGGCAGCAGCCCCAGCATTTT.

This clone occurred once. J is TRBJ2-3 and V is TRBV27; D is possibly TRBD2 (6 bases). This CDR3 is 14 amino acids long. Trimming removed 3 bases from V and 4 bases from J, with 11 bases in between. Germline V lookup: CDR1 MNHEY, CDR2 SMNVEV (reference sequence). CDR3 region: CASSFVGRPDTQYF. CDR3 bases: TGTGCCAGCAGTTTCGTCGGGAGACCAGATACGCAGTATTTT.

A single count supports this clone. V and J are TRBV6-5 and TRBJ2-7; 8 bases agree with TRBD2. This CDR3 has 14 residues. Germline CDR1 MNHEY, CDR2 SVGAGI. V lost 0 bases to trimming and J lost 6 bases; unmatched junction nucleotides: 4. CDR3 protein: CASSYSAGALEQYF. The CDR3 nucleotides read TGTGCCAGCAGTTACTCAGCGGGAGCCCTCGAGCAGTACTTC.

This clone was counted once. The J gene is TRBJ1-5, the V gene TRBV30, with TRBD1 matching over 8 bases. Germline loops: CDR1 GTSNPN, CDR2 SVGIG (reference sequence). CDR3 size: 15 residues. V lost 3 bases, J lost 2 bases, and 6 bases stayed unmatched. CDR3 protein: CAWRGGTGGNQPQHF. As DNA, the CDR3 is TGTGCCTGGAGAGGCGGGACAGGAGGCAATCAGCCCCAGCATTTT.

V is TRBV19 and J is TRBJ1-3; 7 nucleotides agree with TRBD1. CDR3 length: 16 residues. The V segment lost 5 bases and the J segment 4 bases; nucleotides outside the gene matches: 11. Germline V gene lookup returns CDR1 LNHDA and CDR2 SQIVND (reference sequence). CDR3 in DNA: TGTGCCAGTAGTTCGCACAGGGGTCCAAGCGGAAACACCATATATTTT. It encodes CASSSHRGPSGNTIYF.

This chain uses TRBV29-1 with TRBJ2-3, with a weak D call TRBD2 (5 bases). CDR3 length: 14 amino acids. Per the germline V gene, CDR1 is SQVTM and CDR2 is ANQGSEA. Between the trimmed V and J ends, which lost 7 bases and 4 bases, there was a span of 18 bases. The CDR3 sequence is CSANPSTSSDTQYF. In DNA form, the CDR3 reads TGCAGCGCTAACCCCTCCACTAGTTCAGATACGCAGTATTTT.

This clone was seen only a few times. V gene TRBV7-9 combines with J gene TRBJ1-5; a possible D gene is TRBD1 (5 bases). V was pared by 2 bases and J by 4 bases, with 15 bases between. The length of the CDR3 is 16 residues. Per the germline V gene, CDR1 is SEHNR and CDR2 is FQNEAQ (reference sequence). CDR3 in DNA: TGTGCCAGCAGCTTATGGGCAGGGCAAAATAATCAGCCCCAGCATTTT. This translates into CASSLWAGQNNQPQHF.

This chain connects TRBV2 to TRBJ1-5, with a possible D match to TRBD1 (6 bases). Trimming shortened V by 7 bases and J by 6 bases, and 19 bases separated the two germline ends. From germline, CDR1 is SNHLY and CDR2 FYNNEI. This CDR3 comprises 15 residues. The CDR3 sequence: CASKTDSPPIQPQHF. As DNA, the CDR3 is TGTGCCAGCAAAACGGACAGTCCCCCAATTCAGCCCCAGCATTTT. Full variable domain (missing parts from reference TRBV2 and TRBJ1-5): EPEVTQTPSHQVTQMGQEVILRCVPISNHLYFYWYRQILGQKVEFLVSFYNNEISEKSEIFDDQFSVERPDGSNFTLKIRSTKLEDSAMYFCASKTDSPPIQPQHFGDGTRLSIL.

The rearrangement joins TRBV6-5 to TRBJ2-5, with D unresolved. The CDR3 loop spans 13 amino acids. The germline gives CDR1 MNHEY, CDR2 SVGAGI. Trimming removed 10 bases at V and 5 bases at J, with 17 bases between. CDR3 DNA sequence: TGTGCCACACAACTCCCAGGTTCCGAGACCCAGTACTTC. Protein: CATQLPGSETQYF.

J is TRBJ2-1 and V is TRBV7-2, with D possibly matching TRBD2 (6 bases). Germline lookup yields CDR1 SGHTA and CDR2 FQGNSA. The V gene lost 5 bases and the J gene lost 0 bases, with 11 bases spanning the gap. The CDR3 covers 15 residues. CDR3 nucleotides: TGTGCCAGCAGCCCCTTCGGGGGCTCCTACAATGAGCAGTTCTTC. It encodes CASSPFGGSYNEQFF.

The chain is built from TRBV6-4 and TRBJ2-4; 10 nucleotides agree with TRBD2. Germline CDR1 MRHNA, CDR2 SNTAGT. The V segment lost 2 bases and the J segment 0 bases; nucleotides outside the gene matches: 7. The CDR3 runs 18 residues. Written as DNA, the CDR3 is TGTGCCAGCAGTGACGAACTAGCGGGAACACCAGCCAAAAACATTCAGTACTTC. Translation gives CASSDELAGTPAKNIQYF.

The V and J genes are TRBV5-4 and TRBJ1-4; D is possibly TRBD1 (5 bases). The CDR3 is 14 amino acids. Germline V lookup: CDR1 SGHNT, CDR2 YYREEE (reference sequence). Trimming removed 4 bases from V and 8 bases from J, with 15 bases in between. CDR3 amino acids: CASSPPGDREKLFF. The CDR3 DNA reads TGTGCCAGCAGCCCCCCGGGGGATCGGGAAAAACTGTTTTTT. The full variable domain, its missing parts supplied by reference TRBV5-4 and TRBJ1-4, is ETGVTQSPTHLIKTRGQQVTLRCSSQSGHNTVSWYQQALGQGPQFIFQYYREEENGRGNFPPRFSGLQFPNYSSELNVNALELDDSALYLCASSPPGDREKLFFGSGTQLSVL.

This chain joins TRBV19 and TRBJ2-3; 7 nucleotides line up with TRBD2. CDR1 is LNHDA and CDR2 is SQIVND in the germline V gene (reference sequence). V lost 4 bases to trimming and J lost 0 bases; unmatched junction nucleotides: 4. The CDR3 has 15 amino acids. Written as DNA, the CDR3 is TGTGCCAGTAGTACTCCCGGGGGGAGCACAGATACGCAGTATTTT. Its protein is CASSTPGGSTDTQYF.

This chain uses TRBV4-1 with TRBJ2-1; 13 bases align to TRBD2. Germline V CDR1 and CDR2: MGHRA, YSYEKL. V shed 4 bases, J shed 0 bases, and the junction held 6 bases outside the gene matches. There are 18 residues in the CDR3. Written as DNA, the CDR3 is TGCGCCAGCAGCCTCAGGACTAGCGGGGGCAACTCCTACAATGAGCAGTTCTTC. Translated, it gives CASSLRTSGGNSYNEQFF.

The rearrangement links TRBV4-2 to TRBJ1-1; TRBD1 aligns across 8 bases. CDR1 is LGHNA, CDR2 YNFKEQ, per germline. The CDR3 is 12 amino acids. The ends lost 4 bases at V and 10 bases at J; junction bases unmatched: 5. CDR3 DNA: TGTGCCAGCAGCCCAGGACAGGGCAGAGCTTTCTTT. Its translation: CASSPGQGRAFF.

The CDR3 is CATSRDLGENTEAFF. The CDR3 DNA follows: TGTGCCACCAGCAGAGATCTAGGGGAGAACACTGAAGCTTTCTTT. V is TRBV15 and J is TRBJ1-1, with D possibly matching TRBD1 (5 bases). The CDR3 extends over 15 amino acids. Deletions cut 0 bases from V and 1 base from J, with 9 bases between. The germline gives CDR1 LNHNV, CDR2 YYDKDF (reference sequence).